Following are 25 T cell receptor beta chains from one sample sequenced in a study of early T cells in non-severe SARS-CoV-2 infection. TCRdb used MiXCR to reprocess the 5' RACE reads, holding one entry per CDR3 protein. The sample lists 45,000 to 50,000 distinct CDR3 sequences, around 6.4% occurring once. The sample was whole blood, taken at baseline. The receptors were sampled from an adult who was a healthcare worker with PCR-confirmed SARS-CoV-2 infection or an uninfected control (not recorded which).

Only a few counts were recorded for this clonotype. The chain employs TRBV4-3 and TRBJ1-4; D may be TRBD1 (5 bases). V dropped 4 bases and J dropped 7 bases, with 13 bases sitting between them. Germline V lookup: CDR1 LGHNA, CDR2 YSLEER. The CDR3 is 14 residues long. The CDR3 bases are TGCGCCAGCAGCCTAGTCGGGGGAGGTGAAAAACTGTTTTTT. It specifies CASSLVGGGEKLFF.

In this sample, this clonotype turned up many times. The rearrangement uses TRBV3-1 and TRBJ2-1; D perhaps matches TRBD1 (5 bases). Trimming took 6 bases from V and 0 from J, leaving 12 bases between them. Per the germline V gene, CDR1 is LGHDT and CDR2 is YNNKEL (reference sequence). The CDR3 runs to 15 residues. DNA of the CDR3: TGTGCCAGCAGACAGGACCATAGCTCCTACAATGAGCAGTTCTTC. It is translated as CASRQDHSSYNEQFF.

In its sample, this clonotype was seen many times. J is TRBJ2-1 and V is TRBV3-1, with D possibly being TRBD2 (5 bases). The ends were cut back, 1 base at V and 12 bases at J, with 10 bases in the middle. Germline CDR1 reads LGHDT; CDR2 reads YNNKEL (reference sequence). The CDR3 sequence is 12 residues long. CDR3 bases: TGTGCCAGCAGCCAAGTTGCCCGGGGGCAGTTCTTC. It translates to CASSQVARGQFF.

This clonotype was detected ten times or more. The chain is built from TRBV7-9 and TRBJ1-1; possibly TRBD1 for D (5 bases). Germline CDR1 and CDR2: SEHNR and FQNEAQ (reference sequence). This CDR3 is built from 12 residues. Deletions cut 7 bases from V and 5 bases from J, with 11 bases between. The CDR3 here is CASTGTGTEAFF. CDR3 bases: TGTGCCAGCACGGGGACGGGGACTGAAGCTTTCTTT.

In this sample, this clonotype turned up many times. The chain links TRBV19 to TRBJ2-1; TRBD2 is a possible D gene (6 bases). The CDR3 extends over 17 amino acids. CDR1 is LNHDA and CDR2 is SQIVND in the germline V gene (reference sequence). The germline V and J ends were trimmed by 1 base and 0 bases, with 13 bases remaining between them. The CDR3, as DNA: TGTGCCAGTAGTATAGGGGGACTTGGGAGCTCCTACAATGAGCAGTTCTTC. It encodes CASSIGGLGSSYNEQFF.

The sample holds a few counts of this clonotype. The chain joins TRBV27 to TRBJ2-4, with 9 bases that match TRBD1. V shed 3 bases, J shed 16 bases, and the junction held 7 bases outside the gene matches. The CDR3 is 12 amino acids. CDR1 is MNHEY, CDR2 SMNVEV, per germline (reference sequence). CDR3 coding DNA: TGTGCCAGCAGTTTTCTGGGACAGGGACAATACTTC. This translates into CASSFLGQGQYF.

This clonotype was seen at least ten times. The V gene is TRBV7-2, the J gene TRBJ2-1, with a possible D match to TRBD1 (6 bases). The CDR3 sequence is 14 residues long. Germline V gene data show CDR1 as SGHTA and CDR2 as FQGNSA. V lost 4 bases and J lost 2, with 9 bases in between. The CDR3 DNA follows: TGTGCCAGCAGCTCAGGGACAACCTACAATGAGCAGTTCTTC. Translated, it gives CASSSGTTYNEQFF.

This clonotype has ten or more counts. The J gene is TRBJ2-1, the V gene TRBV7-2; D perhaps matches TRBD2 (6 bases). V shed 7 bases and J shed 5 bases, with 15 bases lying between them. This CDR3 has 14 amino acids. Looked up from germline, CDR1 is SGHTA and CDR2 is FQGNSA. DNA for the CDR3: TGTGCCAGCAATAGCGGAAATTTCCACAATGAGCAGTTCTTC. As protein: CASNSGNFHNEQFF. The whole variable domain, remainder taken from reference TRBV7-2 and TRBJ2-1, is GAGVSQSPSNKVTEKGKDVELRCDPISGHTALYWYRQSLGQGLEFLIYFQGNSAPDKSGLPSDRFSAERTGGSVSTLTIQRTQQEDSAVYLCASNSGNFHNEQFFGPGTRLTVL.

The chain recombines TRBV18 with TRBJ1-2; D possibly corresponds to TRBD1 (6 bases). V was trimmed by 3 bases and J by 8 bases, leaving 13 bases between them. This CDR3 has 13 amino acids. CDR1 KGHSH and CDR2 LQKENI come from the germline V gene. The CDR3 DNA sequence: TGTGCCAGCTCACCGGGGGCCGTCCAAGGCTACACCTTC. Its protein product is CASSPGAVQGYTF.

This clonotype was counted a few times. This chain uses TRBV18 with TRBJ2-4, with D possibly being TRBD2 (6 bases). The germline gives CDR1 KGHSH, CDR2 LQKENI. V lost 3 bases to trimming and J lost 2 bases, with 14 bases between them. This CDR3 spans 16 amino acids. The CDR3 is CASSPSRGLTKNIQYF. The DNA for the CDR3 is TGTGCCAGCTCACCCTCCCGGGGACTCACCAAAAACATTCAGTACTTC.

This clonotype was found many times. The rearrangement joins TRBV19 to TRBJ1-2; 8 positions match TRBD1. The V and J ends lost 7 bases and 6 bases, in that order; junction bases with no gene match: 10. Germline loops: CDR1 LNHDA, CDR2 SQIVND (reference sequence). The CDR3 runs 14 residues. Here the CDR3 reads CASNRDRLGDGYTF. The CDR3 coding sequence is TGTGCCAGTAACCGGGACAGGTTGGGTGATGGCTACACCTTC.

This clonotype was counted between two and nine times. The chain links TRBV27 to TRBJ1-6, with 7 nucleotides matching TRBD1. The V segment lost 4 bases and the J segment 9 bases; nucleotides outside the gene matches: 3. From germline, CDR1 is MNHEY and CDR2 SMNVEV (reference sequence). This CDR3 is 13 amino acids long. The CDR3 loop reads CASSSQGSSPLHF. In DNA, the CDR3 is TGTGCCAGCAGTTCACAGGGGAGTTCACCCCTCCACTTT.

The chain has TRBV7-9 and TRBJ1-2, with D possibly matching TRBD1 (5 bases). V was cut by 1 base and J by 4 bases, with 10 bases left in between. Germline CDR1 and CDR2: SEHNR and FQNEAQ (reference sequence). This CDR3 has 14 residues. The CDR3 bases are TGTGCCAGCAGCTTAGGGACATCAGGCTATGGCTACACCTTC. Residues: CASSLGTSGYGYTF.

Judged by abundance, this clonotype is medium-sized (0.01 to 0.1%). The CDR3 loop is CASSFMGLGSYNEQFF. Here the CDR3 DNA reads TGTGCCAGCAGCTTTATGGGCCTAGGCTCCTACAATGAGCAGTTCTTC. The V and J genes are TRBV7-9 and TRBJ2-1; D unresolved. The CDR3 sequence is 16 residues long. The V end was cut by 3 bases, the J end by 0 bases, with 12 bases between. The germline gives CDR1 SEHNR, CDR2 FQNEAQ (reference sequence).

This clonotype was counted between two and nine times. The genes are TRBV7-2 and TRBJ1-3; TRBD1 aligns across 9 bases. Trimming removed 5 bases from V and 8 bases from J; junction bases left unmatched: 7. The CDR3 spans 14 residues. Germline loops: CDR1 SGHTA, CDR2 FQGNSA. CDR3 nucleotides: TGTGCCAGCAGCCCACAGGGGGCTGGTGACACCATATATTTT. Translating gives CASSPQGAGDTIYF.

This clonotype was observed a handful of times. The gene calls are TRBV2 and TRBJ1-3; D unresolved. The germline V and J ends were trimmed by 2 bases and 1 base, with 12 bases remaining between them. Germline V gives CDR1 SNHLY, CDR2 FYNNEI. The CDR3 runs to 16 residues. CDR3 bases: TGTGCCAGCAGTGAATTCGCGGGGATTTCTGGAAACACCATATATTTT. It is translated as CASSEFAGISGNTIYF. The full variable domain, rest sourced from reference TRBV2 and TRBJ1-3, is EPEVTQTPSHQVTQMGQEVILRCVPISNHLYFYWYRQILGQKVEFLVSFYNNEISEKSEIFDDQFSVERPDGSNFTLKIRSTKLEDSAMYFCASSEFAGISGNTIYFGEGSWLTVV.

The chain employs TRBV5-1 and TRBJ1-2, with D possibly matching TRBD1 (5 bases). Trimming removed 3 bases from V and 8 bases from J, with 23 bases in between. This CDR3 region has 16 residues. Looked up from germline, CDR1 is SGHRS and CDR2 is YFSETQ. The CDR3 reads CASSSGGGAAKVGYTF. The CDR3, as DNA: TGCGCCAGCAGCTCCGGCGGCGGGGCCGCGAAGGTCGGCTACACCTTC.

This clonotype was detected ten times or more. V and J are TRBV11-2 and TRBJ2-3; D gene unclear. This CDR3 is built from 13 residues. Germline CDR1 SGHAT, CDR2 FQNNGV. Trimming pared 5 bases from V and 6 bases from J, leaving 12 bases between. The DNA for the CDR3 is TGTGCCAGCAGCCGATCATTTGCCGATACGCAGTATTTT. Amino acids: CASSRSFADTQYF.

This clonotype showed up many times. CDR3 sequence: CASSLVAGGIGETQYF. The CDR3 coding sequence is TGTGCCAGCAGCTTAGTTGCAGGGGGCATCGGAGAGACCCAGTACTTC. The rearrangement uses TRBV7-8 and TRBJ2-5; 8 bases align to TRBD1. This CDR3 has 16 residues. Trimming removed 1 base from V and 4 bases from J; junction bases left unmatched: 8. Germline CDR1 SGHVS, CDR2 FQNEAQ.

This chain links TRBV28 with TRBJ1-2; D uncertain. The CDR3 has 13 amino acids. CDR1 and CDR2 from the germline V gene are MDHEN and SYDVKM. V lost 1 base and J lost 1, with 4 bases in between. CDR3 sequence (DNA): TGTGCCAGCAGTTTATCCCTTAACTATGGCTACACCTTC. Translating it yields CASSLSLNYGYTF.

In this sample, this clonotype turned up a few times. The CDR3 bases are TGTGCCAGCAGTTCCCCAGTGGAGACCCAGTACTTC. The encoded protein is CASSSPVETQYF. The chain recombines TRBV28 with TRBJ2-5; D gene uncertain. V lost 4 bases and J lost 5, with 8 bases in between. The CDR3 totals 12 residues. The germline CDR1 and CDR2 sequences are MDHEN and SYDVKM.

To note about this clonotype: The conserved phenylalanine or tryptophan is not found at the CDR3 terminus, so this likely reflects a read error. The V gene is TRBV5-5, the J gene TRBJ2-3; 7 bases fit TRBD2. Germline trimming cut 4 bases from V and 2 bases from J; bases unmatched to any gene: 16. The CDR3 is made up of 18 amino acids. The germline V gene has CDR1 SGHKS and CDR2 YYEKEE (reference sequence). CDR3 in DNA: TGTGCCAGCAGCCTCGCGCTAATGGCCGGGGGGACCACAGATACGCAGTATTTA. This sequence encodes CASSLALMAGGTTDTQYL.

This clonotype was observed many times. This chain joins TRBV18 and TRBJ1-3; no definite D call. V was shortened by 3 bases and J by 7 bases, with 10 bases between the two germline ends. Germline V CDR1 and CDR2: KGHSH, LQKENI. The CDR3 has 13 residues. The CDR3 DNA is TGTGCCAGCTCACCTACACCCCGGAACACCATATATTTT. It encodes CASSPTPRNTIYF.

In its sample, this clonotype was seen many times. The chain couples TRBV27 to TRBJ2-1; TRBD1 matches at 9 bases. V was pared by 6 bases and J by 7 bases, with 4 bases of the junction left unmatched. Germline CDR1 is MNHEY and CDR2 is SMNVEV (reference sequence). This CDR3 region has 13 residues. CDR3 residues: CASRGQGVNEQFF. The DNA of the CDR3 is TGTGCCAGCAGGGGACAGGGAGTGAATGAGCAGTTCTTC.

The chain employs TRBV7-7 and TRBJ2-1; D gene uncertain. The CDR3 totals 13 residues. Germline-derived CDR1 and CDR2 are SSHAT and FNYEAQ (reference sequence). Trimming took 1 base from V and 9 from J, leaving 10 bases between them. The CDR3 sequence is CASSLGTNGEQFF. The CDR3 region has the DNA TGTGCCAGCAGCTTAGGTACTAATGGTGAGCAGTTCTTC.